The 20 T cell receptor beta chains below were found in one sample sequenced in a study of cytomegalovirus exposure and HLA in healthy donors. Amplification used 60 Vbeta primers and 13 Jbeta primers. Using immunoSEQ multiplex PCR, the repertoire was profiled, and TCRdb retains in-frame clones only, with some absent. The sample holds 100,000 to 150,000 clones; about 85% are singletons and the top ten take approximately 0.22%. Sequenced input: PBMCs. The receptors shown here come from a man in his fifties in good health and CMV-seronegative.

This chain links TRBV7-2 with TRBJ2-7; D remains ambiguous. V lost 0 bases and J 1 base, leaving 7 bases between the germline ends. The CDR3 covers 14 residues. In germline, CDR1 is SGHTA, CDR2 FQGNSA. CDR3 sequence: CASSLAYGSYEQYF. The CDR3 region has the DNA TGTGCCAGCAGCTTAGCTTACGGTTCCTACGAGCAGTACTTC.

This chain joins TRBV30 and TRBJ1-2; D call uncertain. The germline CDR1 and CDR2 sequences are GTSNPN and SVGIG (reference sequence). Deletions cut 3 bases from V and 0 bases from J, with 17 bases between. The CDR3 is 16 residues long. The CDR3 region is CAWSLVVRGTNYGYTF. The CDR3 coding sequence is TGTGCCTGGAGCCTAGTCGTACGGGGAACTAACTATGGCTACACCTTC.

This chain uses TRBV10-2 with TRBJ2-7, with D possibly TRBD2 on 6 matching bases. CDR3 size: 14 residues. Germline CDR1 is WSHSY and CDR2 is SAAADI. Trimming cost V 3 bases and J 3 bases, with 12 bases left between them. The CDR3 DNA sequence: TGCGCCAGCAGTGATGGCGGAGGGGACTACGAGCAGTACTTC. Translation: CASSDGGGDYEQYF.

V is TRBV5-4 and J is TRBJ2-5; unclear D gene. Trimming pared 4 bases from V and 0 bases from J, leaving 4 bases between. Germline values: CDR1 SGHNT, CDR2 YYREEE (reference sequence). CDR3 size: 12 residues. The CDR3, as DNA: TGTGCCAGCAGCCGTCACCAAGAGACCCAGTACTTC. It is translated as CASSRHQETQYF.

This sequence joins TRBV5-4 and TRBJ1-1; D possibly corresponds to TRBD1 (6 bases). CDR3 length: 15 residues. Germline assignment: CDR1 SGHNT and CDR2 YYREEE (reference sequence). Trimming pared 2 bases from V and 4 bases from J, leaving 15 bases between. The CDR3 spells CASSFPGQRLTEAFF. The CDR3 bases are TGTGCCAGCAGCTTCCCCGGACAGCGACTCACTGAAGCTTTCTTT.

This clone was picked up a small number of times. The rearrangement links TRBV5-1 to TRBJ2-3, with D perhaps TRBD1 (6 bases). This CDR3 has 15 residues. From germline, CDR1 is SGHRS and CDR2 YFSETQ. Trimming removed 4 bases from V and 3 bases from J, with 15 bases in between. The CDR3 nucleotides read TGCGCCAGCAGCCCTCCGGGACAAAGGACAGATACGCAGTATTTT. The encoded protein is CASSPPGQRTDTQYF.

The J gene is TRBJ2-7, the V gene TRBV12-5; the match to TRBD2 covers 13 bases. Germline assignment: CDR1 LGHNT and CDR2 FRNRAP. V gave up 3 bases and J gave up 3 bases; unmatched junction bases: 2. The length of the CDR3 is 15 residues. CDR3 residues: CASGFGTSGDYEQYF. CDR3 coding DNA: TGTGCTAGTGGTTTTGGGACTAGCGGGGACTACGAGCAGTACTTC.

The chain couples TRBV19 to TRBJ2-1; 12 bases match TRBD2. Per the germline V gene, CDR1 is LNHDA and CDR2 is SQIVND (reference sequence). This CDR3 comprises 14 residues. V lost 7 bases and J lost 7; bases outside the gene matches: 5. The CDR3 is CASKELAGGNEQFF. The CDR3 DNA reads TGTGCCAGTAAGGAACTAGCGGGAGGTAATGAGCAGTTCTTC. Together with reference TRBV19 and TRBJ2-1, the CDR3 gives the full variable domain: DGGITQSPKYLFRKEGQNVTLSCEQNLNHDAMYWYRQDPGQGLRLIYYSQIVNDFQKGDIAEGYSVSREKKESFPLTVTSAQKNPTAFYLCASKELAGGNEQFFGPGTRLTVL.

The CDR3 nucleotides are TGTGCCAGTAGTATAGCCAGGGGTAATTCACCCCTCCACTTT. Protein: CASSIARGNSPLHF. The V gene is TRBV19, the J gene TRBJ1-6, with D perhaps TRBD1 (6 bases). V was cut by 1 base and J by 6 bases, with 7 bases left in between. This CDR3 is 14 amino acids long. The germline V gene encodes CDR1 LNHDA and CDR2 SQIVND (reference sequence).

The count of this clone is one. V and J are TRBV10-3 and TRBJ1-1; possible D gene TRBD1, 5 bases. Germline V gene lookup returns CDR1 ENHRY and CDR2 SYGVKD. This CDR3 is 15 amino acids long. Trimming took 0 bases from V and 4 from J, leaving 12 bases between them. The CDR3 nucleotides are TGTGCCATCAGTGAGTCGAAAGGGGAAGGCACTGAAGCTTTCTTT. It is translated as CAISESKGEGTEAFF.

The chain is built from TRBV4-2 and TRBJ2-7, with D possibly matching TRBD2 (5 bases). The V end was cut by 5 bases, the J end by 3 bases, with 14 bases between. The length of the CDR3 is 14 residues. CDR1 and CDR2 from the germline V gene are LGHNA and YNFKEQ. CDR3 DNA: TGTGCCAGCAGCTCGGAGGTTTTCCTCTACGAGCAGTACTTC. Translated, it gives CASSSEVFLYEQYF.

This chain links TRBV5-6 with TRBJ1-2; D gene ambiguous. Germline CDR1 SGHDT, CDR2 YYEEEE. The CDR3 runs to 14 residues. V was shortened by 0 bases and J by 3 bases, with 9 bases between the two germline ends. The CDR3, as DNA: TGTGCCAGCAGCTTGGCGGGGATAGACTATGGCTACACCTTC. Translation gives CASSLAGIDYGYTF.

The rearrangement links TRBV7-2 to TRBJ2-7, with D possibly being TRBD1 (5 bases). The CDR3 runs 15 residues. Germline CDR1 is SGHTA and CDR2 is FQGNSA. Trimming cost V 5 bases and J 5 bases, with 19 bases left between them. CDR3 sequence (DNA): TGTGCCAGCAGCCCAGGGTGGCCGGCAGGCGACGAGCAGTACTTC. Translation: CASSPGWPAGDEQYF.

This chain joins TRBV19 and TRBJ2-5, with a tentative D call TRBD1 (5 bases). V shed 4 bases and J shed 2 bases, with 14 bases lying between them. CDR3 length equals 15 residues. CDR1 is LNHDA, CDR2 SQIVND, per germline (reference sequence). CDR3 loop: CASSTYIRVQETQYF. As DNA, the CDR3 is TGTGCCAGTAGTACCTACATCAGGGTTCAAGAGACCCAGTACTTC.

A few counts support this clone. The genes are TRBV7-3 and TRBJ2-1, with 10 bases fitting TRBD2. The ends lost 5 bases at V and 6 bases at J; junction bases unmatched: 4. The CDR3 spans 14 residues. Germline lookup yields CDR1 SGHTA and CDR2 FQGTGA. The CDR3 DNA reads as TGTGCCAGCAGCAAGGGACTAGCGTCCAATGAGCAGTTCTTC. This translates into CASSKGLASNEQFF.

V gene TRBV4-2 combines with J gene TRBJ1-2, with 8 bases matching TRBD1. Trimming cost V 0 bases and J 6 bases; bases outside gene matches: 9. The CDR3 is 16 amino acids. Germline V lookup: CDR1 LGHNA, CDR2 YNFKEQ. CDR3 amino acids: CASSQDGRGRLNGYTF. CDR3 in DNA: TGTGCCAGCAGCCAAGATGGCAGGGGGCGCTTAAATGGCTACACCTTC.

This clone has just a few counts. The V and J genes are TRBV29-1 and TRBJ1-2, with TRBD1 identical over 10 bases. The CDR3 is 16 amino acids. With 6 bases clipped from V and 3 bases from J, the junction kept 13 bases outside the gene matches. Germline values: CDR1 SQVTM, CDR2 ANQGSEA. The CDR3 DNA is TGCAGCGTGACTGGCGACAGGGGGCATGTGGACTATGGCTACACCTTC. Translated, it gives CSVTGDRGHVDYGYTF.

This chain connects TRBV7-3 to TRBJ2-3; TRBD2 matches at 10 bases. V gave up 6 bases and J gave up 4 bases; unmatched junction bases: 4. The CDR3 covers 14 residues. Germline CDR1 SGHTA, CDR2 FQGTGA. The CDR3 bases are TGTGCCAGCAGAGGGACTAGCGCGGCAGATACGCAGTATTTT. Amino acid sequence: CASRGTSAADTQYF.

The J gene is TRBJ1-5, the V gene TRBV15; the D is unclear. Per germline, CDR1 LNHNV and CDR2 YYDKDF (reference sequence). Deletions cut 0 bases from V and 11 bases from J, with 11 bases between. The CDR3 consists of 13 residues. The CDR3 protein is CATSRDPFQTQHF. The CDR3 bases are TGTGCCACCAGCAGAGATCCGTTCCAGACCCAGCATTTT.

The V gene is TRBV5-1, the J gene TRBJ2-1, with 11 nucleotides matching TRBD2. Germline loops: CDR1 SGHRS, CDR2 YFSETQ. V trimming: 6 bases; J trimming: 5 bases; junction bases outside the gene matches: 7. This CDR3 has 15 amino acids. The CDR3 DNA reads TGCGCCAGCACCCCGACTAGCGGGACCAACAATGAGCAGTTCTTC. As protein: CASTPTSGTNNEQFF.